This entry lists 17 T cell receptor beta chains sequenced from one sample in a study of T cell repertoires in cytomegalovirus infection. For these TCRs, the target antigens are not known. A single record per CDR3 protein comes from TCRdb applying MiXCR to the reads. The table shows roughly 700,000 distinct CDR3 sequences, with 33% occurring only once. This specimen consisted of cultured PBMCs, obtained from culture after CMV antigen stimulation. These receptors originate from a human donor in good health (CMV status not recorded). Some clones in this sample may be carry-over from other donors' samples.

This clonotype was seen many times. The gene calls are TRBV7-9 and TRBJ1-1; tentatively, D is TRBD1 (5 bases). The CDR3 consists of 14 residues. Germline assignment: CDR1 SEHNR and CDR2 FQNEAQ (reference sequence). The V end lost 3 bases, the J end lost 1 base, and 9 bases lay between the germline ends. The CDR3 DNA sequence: TGTGCCAGCAGCTTGGGGCAGTGGAACACTGAAGCTTTCTTT. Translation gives CASSLGQWNTEAFF.

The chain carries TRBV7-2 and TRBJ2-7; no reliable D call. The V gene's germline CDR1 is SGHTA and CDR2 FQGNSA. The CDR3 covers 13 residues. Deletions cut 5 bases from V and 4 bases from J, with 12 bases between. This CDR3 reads CASSQPSGYEQYF. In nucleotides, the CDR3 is TGTGCCAGCAGCCAACCCTCGGGTTACGAGCAGTACTTC.

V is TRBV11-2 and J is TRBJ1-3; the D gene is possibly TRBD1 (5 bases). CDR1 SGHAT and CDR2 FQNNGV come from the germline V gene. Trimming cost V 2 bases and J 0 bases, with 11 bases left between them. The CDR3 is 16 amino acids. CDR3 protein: CASSLRGPSSGNTIYF. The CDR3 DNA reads TGTGCCAGCAGCTTAAGGGGCCCGAGCTCTGGAAACACCATATATTTT. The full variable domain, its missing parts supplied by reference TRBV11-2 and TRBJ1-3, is EAGVAQSPRYKIIEKRQSVAFWCNPISGHATLYWYQQILGQGPKLLIQFQNNGVVDDSQLPKDRFSAERLKGVDSTLKIQPAKLEDSAVYLCASSLRGPSSGNTIYFGEGSWLTVV.

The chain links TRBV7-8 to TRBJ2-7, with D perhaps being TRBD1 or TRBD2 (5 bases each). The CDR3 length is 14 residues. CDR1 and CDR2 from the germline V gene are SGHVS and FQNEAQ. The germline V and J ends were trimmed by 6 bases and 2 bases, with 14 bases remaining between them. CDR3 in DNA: TGTGCCAGCAGTCACCCCGGGACGGCCTACGAGCAGTACTTC. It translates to CASSHPGTAYEQYF.

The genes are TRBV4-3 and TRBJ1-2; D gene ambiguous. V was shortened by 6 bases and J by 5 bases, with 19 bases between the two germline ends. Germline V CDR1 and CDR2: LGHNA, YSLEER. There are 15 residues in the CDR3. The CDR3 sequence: CASSPRSAGRYGYTF. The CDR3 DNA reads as TGCGCCAGCAGTCCCAGGTCCGCCGGCCGTTATGGCTACACCTTC.

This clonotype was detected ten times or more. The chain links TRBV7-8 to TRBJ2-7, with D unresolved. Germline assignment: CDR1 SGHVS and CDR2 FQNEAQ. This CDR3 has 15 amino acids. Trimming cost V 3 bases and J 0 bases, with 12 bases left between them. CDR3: CASSFLQEPSYEQYF. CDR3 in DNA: TGTGCCAGCAGCTTCCTCCAGGAGCCCTCCTACGAGCAGTACTTC.

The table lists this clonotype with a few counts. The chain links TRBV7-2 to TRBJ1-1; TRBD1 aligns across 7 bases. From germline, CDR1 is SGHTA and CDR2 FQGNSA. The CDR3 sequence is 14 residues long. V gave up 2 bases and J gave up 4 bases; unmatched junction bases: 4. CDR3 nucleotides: TGTGCCAGCAGCTTATCGGCAGGGGGCACTGAAGCTTTCTTT. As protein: CASSLSAGGTEAFF.

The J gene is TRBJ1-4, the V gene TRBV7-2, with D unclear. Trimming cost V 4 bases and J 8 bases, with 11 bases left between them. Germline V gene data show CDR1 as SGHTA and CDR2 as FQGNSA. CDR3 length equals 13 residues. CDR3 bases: TGTGCCAGCAGCTCGCGATTGGCAGAAAAACTGTTTTTT. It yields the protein CASSSRLAEKLFF.

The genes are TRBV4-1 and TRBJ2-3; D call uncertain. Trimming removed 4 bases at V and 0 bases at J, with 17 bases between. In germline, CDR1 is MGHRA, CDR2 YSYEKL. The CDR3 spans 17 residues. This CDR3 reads CASSLRLLYGSTDTQYF. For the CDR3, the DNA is TGCGCCAGCAGCCTACGACTCCTATATGGGAGCACAGATACGCAGTATTTT.

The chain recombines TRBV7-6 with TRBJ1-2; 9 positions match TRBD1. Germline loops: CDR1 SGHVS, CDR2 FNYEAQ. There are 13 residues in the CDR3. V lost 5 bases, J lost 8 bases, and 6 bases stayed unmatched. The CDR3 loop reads CASSPGDRDGYTF. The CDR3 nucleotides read TGTGCCAGCAGCCCAGGGGACAGGGACGGCTACACCTTC.

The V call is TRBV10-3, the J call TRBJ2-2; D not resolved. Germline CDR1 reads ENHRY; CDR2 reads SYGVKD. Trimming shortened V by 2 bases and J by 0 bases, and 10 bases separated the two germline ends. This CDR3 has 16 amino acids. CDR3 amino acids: CAISEMAAANTGELFF. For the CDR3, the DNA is TGTGCCATCAGTGAGATGGCGGCGGCGAACACCGGGGAGCTGTTTTTT.

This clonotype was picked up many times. The CDR3, as DNA: TGTGCCAGCAGCTTAGCCCTTAGACACCTGGCCCGTGGCTACACCTTC. Its translation: CASSLALRHLARGYTF. The J gene is TRBJ1-2, the V gene TRBV7-2; D is unclear. The CDR3 loop spans 16 amino acids. V was shortened by 0 bases and J by 7 bases, with 18 bases between the two germline ends. Germline V CDR1 and CDR2: SGHTA, FQGNSA.

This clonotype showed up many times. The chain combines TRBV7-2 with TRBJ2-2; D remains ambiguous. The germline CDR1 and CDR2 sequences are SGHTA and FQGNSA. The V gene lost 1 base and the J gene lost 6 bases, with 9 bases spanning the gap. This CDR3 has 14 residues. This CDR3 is CASSLVGLAGELFF. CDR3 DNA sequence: TGTGCCAGCAGCTTAGTAGGTTTGGCCGGGGAGCTGTTTTTT. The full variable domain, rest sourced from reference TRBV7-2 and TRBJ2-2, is GAGVSQSPSNKVTEKGKDVELRCDPISGHTALYWYRQSLGQGLEFLIYFQGNSAPDKSGLPSDRFSAERTGGSVSTLTIQRTQQEDSAVYLCASSLVGLAGELFFGEGSRLTVL.

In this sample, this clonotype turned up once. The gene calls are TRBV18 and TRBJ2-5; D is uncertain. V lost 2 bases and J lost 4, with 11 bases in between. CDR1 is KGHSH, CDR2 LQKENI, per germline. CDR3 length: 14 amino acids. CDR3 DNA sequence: TGTGCCAGCTCACCAAATACGGCGTCAGAGACCCAGTACTTC. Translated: CASSPNTASETQYF.

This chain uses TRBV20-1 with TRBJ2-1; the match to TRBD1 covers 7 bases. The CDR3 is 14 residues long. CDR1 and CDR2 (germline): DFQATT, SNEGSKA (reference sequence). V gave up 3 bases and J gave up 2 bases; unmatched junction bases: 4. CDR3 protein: CSARGQTTYNEQFF. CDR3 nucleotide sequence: TGCAGTGCTAGGGGACAGACGACCTACAATGAGCAGTTCTTC.

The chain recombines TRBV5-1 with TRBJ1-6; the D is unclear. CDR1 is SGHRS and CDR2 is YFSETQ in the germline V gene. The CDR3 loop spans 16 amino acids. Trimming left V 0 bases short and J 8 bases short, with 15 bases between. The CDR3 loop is CASSLEGPVPDSPLHF. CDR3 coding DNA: TGCGCCAGCAGCTTGGAGGGTCCGGTGCCCGATTCACCCCTCCACTTT. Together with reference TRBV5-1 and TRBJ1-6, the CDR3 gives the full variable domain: KAGVTQTPRYLIKTRGQQVTLSCSPISGHRSVSWYQQTPGQGLQFLFEYFSETQRNKGNFPGRFSGRQFSNSRSEMNVSTLELGDSALYLCASSLEGPVPDSPLHFGNGTRLTVT.

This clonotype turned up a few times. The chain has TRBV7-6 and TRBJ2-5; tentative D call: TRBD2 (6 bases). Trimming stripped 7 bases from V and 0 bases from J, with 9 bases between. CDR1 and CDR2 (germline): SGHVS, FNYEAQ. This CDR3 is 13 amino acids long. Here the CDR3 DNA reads TGTGCCAGCATCGGCGGGGACCAAGAGACCCAGTACTTC. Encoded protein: CASIGGDQETQYF.